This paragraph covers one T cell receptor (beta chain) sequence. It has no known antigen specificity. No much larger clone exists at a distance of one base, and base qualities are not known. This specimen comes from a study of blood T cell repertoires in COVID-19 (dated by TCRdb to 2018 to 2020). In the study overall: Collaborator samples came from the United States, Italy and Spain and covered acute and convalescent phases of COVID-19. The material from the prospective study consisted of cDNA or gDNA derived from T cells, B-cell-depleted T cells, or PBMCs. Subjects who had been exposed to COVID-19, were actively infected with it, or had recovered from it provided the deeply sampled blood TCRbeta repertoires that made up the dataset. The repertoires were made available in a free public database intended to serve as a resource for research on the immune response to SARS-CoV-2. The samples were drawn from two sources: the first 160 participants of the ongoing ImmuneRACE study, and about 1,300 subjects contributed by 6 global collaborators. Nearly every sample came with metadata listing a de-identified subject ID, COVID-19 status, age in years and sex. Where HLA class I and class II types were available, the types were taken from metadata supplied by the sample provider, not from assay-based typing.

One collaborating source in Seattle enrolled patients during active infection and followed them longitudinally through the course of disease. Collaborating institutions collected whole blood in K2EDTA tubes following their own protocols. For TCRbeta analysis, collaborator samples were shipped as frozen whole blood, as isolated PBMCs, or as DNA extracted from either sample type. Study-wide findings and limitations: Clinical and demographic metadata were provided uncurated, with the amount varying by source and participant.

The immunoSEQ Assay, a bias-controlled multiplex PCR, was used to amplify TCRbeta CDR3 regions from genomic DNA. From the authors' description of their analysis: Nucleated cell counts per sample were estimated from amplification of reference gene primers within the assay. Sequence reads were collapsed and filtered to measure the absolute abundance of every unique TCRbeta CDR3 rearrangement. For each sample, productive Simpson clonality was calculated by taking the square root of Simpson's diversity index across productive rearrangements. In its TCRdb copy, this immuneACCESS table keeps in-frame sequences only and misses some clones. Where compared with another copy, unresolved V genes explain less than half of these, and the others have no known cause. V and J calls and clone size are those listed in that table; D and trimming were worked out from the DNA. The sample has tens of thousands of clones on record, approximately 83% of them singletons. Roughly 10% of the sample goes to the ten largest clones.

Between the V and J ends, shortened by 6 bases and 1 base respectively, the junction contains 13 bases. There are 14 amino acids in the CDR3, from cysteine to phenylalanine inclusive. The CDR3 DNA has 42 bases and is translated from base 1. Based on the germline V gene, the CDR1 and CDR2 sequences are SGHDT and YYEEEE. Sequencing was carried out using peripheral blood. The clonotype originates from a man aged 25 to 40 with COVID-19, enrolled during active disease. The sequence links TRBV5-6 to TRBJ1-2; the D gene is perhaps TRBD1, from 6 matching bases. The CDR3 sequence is CASTEQGFNYGYTF. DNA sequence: TGTGCCAGCACCGAACAGGGATTTAACTATGGCTACACCTTC. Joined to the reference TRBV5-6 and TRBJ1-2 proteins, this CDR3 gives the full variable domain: DAGVTQSPTHLIKTRGQQVTLRCSPKSGHDTVSWYQQALGQGPQFIFQYYEEEERQRGNFPDRFSGHQFPNYSSELNVNALLLGDSALYLCASTEQGFNYGYTFGSGTRLTVV.